This TCR beta chain originates from a study of cytomegalovirus exposure and HLA in healthy donors. Germline V lookup: CDR1 KGHSH, CDR2 LQKENI. This CDR3 is built from 13 residues. Trimming took 8 bases from V and 3 from J; bases not matched to a gene: 6. 60 Vbeta and 13 Jbeta primers were used in PCR. The assay was immunoSEQ multiplex PCR, and TCRdb's table has in-frame clones only and misses some. Of roughly 160,000 clones in the sample, 80% to 90% were seen once. The sample comprised PBMCs. V is TRBV18 and J is TRBJ1-1; 7 bases line up with TRBD1. This receptor was taken from a man aged 50-60 years in good health and CMV-seropositive. CDR3 in DNA: TGTGCCAGCGCAAGGGGGCGCGACACTGAAGCTTTCTTT. This translates into CASARGRDTEAFF.